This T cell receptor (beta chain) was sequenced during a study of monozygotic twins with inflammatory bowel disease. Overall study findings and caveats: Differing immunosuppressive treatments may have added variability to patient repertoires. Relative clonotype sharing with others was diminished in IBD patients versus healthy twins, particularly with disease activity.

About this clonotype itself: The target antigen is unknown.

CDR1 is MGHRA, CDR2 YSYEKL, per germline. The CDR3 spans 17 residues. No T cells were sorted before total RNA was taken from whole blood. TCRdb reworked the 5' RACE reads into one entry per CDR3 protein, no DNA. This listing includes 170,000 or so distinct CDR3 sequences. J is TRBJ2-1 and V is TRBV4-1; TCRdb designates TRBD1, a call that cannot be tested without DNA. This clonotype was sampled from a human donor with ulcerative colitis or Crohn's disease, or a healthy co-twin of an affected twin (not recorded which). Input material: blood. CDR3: CASSQDPLGQGYNEQFF.